Below are 21 T cell receptor beta chains sequenced from a single sample in a study of PD-1 blockade in mismatch repair-deficient tumors. TCRdb's copy holds only in-frame clones and misses some; the assay was immunoSEQ multiplex PCR. Of 38,000 or so clones listed, about 85% are singletons. This specimen consisted of peripheral blood, obtained about 76 weeks after starting pembrolizumab. The receptors originated from an adult with mismatch repair-deficient cancer.

The chain carries TRBV13 and TRBJ2-3; D is possibly TRBD1 or TRBD2 (5 bases each). The CDR3 is 16 amino acids. V lost 1 base and J 3 bases, leaving 14 bases between the germline ends. Germline lookup yields CDR1 PRHDT and CDR2 FYEKMQ (reference sequence). The CDR3, as DNA: TGTGCCAGCAGCTTAGCTGGCCAGCGGACAACAGATACGCAGTATTTT. Protein sequence: CASSLAGQRTTDTQYF.

This clone is a singleton in its sample. CDR3 in amino acids: CASSPTGGEETQYF. The CDR3, as DNA: TGTGCCAGCAGCCCGACAGGGGGGGAGGAGACCCAGTACTTC. The chain employs TRBV4-2 and TRBJ2-5; TRBD1 agrees at 9 bases. This CDR3 has 14 residues. J was trimmed by 5 bases and V by 4 bases; bases with no gene match: 5. Germline V CDR1 and CDR2: LGHNA, YNFKEQ.

As DNA, the CDR3 is TGTGCCAGTAGGGCAGACAGGGGGCGGCAAACTGAAGCTTTCTTT. It codes for CASRADRGRQTEAFF. The gene calls are TRBV19 and TRBJ1-1, with TRBD1 identical over 10 bases. CDR1 and CDR2 from the germline V gene are LNHDA and SQIVND (reference sequence). V lost 6 bases and J lost 5; bases outside the gene matches: 9. The CDR3 has 15 residues.

V is TRBV7-2 and J is TRBJ2-1; D is undetermined. V was clipped by 4 bases and J by 16 bases, with 11 bases between them. This CDR3 is 10 amino acids long. CDR1 is SGHTA, CDR2 FQGNSA, per germline. The DNA for the CDR3 is TGTGCCAGCAGCTACGCCCCCCACTTCTTC. Protein: CASSYAPHFF.

The chain combines TRBV15 with TRBJ1-2; D is uncertain. Trimming removed 9 bases from V and 0 bases from J, with 11 bases in between. This CDR3 is 13 amino acids long. Germline values: CDR1 LNHNV, CDR2 YYDKDF (reference sequence). CDR3 bases: TGTGCCACACAAGACGGGGCTAACTATGGCTACACCTTC. It yields the protein CATQDGANYGYTF.

V usage is TRBV7-9 and J usage is TRBJ1-4, with D hard to call. Trimming left V 5 bases short and J 4 bases short, with 5 bases between. CDR1 and CDR2 (germline): SEHNR, FQNEAQ (reference sequence). The CDR3 runs 12 residues. The CDR3 region has the DNA TGTGCCAGCAGCGGGAATAATGAAAAACTGTTTTTT. This codes for CASSGNNEKLFF.

The chain recombines TRBV7-3 with TRBJ2-3; 10 positions match TRBD1. The CDR3 contains 17 residues. V was clipped by 5 bases and J by 0 bases; unmatched bases: 8. Germline lookup yields CDR1 SGHTA and CDR2 FQGTGA. The chain's CDR3 is CASSGGQGITSTDTQYF. CDR3 DNA sequence: TGTGCCAGCAGCGGGGGACAGGGGATAACTAGCACAGATACGCAGTATTTT.

This chain connects TRBV5-1 to TRBJ2-1; unclear D gene. Trimming pared 5 bases from V and 4 bases from J, leaving 13 bases between. Germline loops: CDR1 SGHRS, CDR2 YFSETQ. This CDR3 is 14 amino acids long. The CDR3 spells CASRMESYYNEQFF. The CDR3 DNA is TGCGCCAGCAGGATGGAGTCTTATTACAATGAGCAGTTCTTC.

The rearrangement uses TRBV7-9 and TRBJ1-5; the D is unclear. Trimming left V 2 bases short and J 3 bases short, with 8 bases between. Per germline, CDR1 SEHNR and CDR2 FQNEAQ (reference sequence). The CDR3 is made up of 14 amino acids. The CDR3 reads CASSLPGSNQPQHF. CDR3 nucleotide sequence: TGTGCCAGCAGCTTACCGGGGTCCAATCAGCCCCAGCATTTT.

This clone was counted only a few times. The chain employs TRBV7-2 and TRBJ1-2; D may be TRBD1 (5 bases). This CDR3 is 15 amino acids long. V lost 4 bases to trimming and J lost 3 bases, with 15 bases between them. CDR1 is SGHTA, CDR2 FQGNSA, per germline. The CDR3 spells CASSSTGLSDYGYTF. The CDR3 DNA sequence: TGTGCCAGCAGCTCAACAGGACTTAGTGACTATGGCTACACCTTC.

The rearrangement joins TRBV6-5 to TRBJ2-5, with D unresolved. Germline V gene lookup returns CDR1 MNHEY and CDR2 SVGAGI. The CDR3 contains 14 residues. V lost 7 bases and J 1 base, leaving 13 bases between the germline ends. In DNA form, the CDR3 reads TGTGCCAGCACCTTCTCAGGAGCCCAAGAGACCCAGTACTTC. The encoded protein is CASTFSGAQETQYF.

CDR3 nucleotide sequence: TGTGCCAGCAGTTTGTTTTCGGGGGTTTGGCCCGAGCAGTACTTC. This sequence encodes CASSLFSGVWPEQYF. V usage is TRBV28 and J usage is TRBJ2-7; tentative D call: TRBD2 (6 bases). The V end lost 3 bases, the J end lost 6 bases, and 18 bases lay between the germline ends. The CDR3 has 15 amino acids. Germline V gives CDR1 MDHEN, CDR2 SYDVKM.

The chain combines TRBV5-4 with TRBJ1-1; D remains ambiguous. Germline V gene data show CDR1 as SGHNT and CDR2 as YYREEE (reference sequence). Trimming left V 4 bases short and J 4 bases short, with 11 bases between. The CDR3 is 13 residues long. This chain's CDR3 is CASSQDGLTEAFF. As DNA, the CDR3 is TGTGCCAGCAGCCAAGACGGACTCACTGAAGCTTTCTTT.

The V call is TRBV11-2, the J call TRBJ1-2; 11 bases line up with TRBD1. CDR3 size: 16 residues. J lost 4 bases, V lost 0 bases, and 4 bases had no gene match. Per germline, CDR1 SGHAT and CDR2 FQNNGV. In DNA, the CDR3 is TGTGCCAGCAGCTTAGAAGGACAGGGGGCCTCCTATGGCTACACCTTC. Its translation: CASSLEGQGASYGYTF.

J is TRBJ2-3 and V is TRBV7-2; 9 nucleotides line up with TRBD2. V lost 2 bases and J lost 4; bases outside the gene matches: 7. Germline V lookup: CDR1 SGHTA, CDR2 FQGNSA. This CDR3 spans 16 amino acids. CDR3 sequence (DNA): TGTGCCAGCAGCTTACAGGGCGGGAGGGGGCCAGATACGCAGTATTTT. Translation: CASSLQGGRGPDTQYF.

This chain uses TRBV10-3 with TRBJ2-2; the match to TRBD2 covers 11 bases. Germline V lookup: CDR1 ENHRY, CDR2 SYGVKD. The CDR3 runs 19 residues. V lost 3 bases to trimming and J lost 4 bases; unmatched junction nucleotides: 13. The CDR3 DNA reads TGTGCCATCAGTGACTTTGGACTAGCGGGCCCTGGGAGCACCGGGGAGCTGTTTTTT. Translating it yields CAISDFGLAGPGSTGELFF.

V is TRBV5-1 and J is TRBJ2-1; 10 nucleotides line up with TRBD2. The V gene end was trimmed by 0 bases and the J gene end by 10 bases; junction bases not matched to a gene: 10. The CDR3 covers 16 residues. Germline CDR1 reads SGHRS; CDR2 reads YFSETQ. The CDR3 nucleotides read TGCGCCAGCAGCTTGGGTGTACTAGCGGGAATTAGCGAGCAGTTCTTC. Its translation is CASSLGVLAGISEQFF.

This sequence joins TRBV2 and TRBJ1-5; D is unclear. V lost 1 base and J 5 bases, leaving 9 bases between the germline ends. The germline CDR1 and CDR2 sequences are SNHLY and FYNNEI. The CDR3 covers 14 residues. The CDR3 DNA follows: TGTGCCAGCAGTGAAGAACGGGGATATCAGCCCCAGCATTTT. It translates to CASSEERGYQPQHF.

CDR3 protein: CASRTTSGGIYEQYF. Here the CDR3 DNA reads TGTGCCAGCAGGACCACTAGCGGGGGGATCTACGAGCAGTACTTC. This chain uses TRBV28 with TRBJ2-7; 12 bases are a match to TRBD2. With 6 bases clipped from V and 3 bases from J, the junction kept 6 bases outside the gene matches. The CDR3 has 15 amino acids. Germline V gene sequence: CDR1 MDHEN, CDR2 SYDVKM.

This clone was counted once. For the CDR3, the DNA is TGTGCCTGGAGTCTGGGGTCGACGGGAACCGGGGAGCTGTTTTTT. Protein sequence: CAWSLGSTGTGELFF. The chain joins TRBV30 to TRBJ2-2, with a weak D call TRBD2 (5 bases). The CDR3 totals 15 residues. Trimming took off 2 bases at V and 5 bases at J, with 15 bases between the two ends. The germline V gene has CDR1 GTSNPN and CDR2 SVGIG (reference sequence).

V usage is TRBV30 and J usage is TRBJ2-3; tentatively, D is TRBD2 (5 bases). Germline values: CDR1 GTSNPN, CDR2 SVGIG (reference sequence). This CDR3 region has 13 residues. Trimming shortened V by 4 bases and J by 3 bases, and 11 bases separated the two germline ends. The DNA for the CDR3 is TGTGCCTGGAAAGGGAGTGGGACAGATACGCAGTATTTT. Its translation: CAWKGSGTDTQYF.